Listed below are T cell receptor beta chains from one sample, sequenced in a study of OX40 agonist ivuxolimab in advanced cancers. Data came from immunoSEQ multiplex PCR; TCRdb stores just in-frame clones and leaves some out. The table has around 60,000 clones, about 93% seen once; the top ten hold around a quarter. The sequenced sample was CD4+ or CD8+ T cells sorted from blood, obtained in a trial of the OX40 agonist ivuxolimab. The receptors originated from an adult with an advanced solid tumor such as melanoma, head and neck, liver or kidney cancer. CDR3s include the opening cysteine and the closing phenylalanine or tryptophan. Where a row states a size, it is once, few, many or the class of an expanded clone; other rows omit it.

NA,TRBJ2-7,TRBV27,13,CASRLAGVDEQYF
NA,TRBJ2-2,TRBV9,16,CASSERTSGISGELFF
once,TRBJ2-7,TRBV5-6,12,CASSFGTSEQYF
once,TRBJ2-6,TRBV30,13,CAWEVAGANVLTF
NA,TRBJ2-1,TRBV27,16,CASSLSVYRDHNEQFF
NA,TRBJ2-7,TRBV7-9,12,CASSFWAQEQYF
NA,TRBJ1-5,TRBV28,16,CASSLSGRYSNQPQHF
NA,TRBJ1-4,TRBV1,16,CTSSHLGTGRNEKLFF
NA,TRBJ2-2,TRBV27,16,CASSLYSGGNTGELFF
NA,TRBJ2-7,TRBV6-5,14,CASSPLGDVYEQYF